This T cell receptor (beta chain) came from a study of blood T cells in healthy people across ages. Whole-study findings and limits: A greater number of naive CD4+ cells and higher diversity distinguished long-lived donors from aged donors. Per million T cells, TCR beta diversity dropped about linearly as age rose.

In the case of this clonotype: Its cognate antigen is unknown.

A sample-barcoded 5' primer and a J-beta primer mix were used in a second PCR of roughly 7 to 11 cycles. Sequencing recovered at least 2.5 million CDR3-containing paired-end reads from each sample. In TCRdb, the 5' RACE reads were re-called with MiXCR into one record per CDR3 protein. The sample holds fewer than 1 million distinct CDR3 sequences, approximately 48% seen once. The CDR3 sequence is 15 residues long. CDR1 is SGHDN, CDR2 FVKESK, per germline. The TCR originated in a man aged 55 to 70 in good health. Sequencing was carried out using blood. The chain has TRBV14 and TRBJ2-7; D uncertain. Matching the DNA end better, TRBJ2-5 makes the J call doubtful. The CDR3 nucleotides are TGTGCCAGCAGCCAAGAAAAGGGATGGAGCGAGACCCAGTACTTC. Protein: CASSQEKGWSETQYF.